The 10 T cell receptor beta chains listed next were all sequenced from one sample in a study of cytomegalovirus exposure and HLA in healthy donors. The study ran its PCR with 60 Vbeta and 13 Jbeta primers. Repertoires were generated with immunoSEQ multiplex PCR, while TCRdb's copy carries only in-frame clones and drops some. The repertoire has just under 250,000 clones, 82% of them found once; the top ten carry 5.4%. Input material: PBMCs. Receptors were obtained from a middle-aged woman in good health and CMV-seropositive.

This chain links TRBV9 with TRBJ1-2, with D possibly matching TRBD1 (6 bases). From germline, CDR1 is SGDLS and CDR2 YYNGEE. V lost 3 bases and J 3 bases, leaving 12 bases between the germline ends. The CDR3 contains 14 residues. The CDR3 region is CASSGRGGDYGYTF. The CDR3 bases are TGTGCCAGCAGCGGTAGGGGGGGTGACTATGGCTACACCTTC. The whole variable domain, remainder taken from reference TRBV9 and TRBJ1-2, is DSGVTQTPKHLITATGQRVTLRCSPRSGDLSVYWYQQSLDQGLQFLIQYYNGEERAKGNILERFSAQQFPDLHSELNLSSLELGDSALYFCASSGRGGDYGYTFGSGTRLTVV.

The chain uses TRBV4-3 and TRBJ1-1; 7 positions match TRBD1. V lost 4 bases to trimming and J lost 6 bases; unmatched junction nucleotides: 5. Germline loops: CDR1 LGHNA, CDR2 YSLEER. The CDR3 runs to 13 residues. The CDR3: CASSLGQAAEAFF. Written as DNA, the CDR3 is TGCGCCAGCAGCCTCGGACAGGCCGCTGAAGCTTTCTTT.

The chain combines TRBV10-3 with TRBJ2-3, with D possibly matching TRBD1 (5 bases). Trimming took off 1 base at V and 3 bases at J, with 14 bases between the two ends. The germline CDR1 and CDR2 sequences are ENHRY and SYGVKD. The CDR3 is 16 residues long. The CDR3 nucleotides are TGTGCCATCAGTGAGTTCAGGGTTGTTTCGACAGATACGCAGTATTTT. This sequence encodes CAISEFRVVSTDTQYF.

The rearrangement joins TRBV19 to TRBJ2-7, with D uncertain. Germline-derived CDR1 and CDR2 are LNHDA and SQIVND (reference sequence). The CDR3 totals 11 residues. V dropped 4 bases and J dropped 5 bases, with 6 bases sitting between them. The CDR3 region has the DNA TGTGCCAGTAGTAATCTAGACGAGCAGTACTTC. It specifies CASSNLDEQYF.

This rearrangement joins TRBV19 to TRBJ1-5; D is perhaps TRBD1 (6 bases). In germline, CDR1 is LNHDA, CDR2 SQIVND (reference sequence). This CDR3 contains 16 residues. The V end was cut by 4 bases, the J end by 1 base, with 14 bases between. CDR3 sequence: CASSTYYQGSNQPQHF. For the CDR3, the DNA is TGTGCCAGTAGTACCTATTATCAGGGGAGCAATCAGCCCCAGCATTTT. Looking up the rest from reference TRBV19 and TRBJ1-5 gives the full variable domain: DGGITQSPKYLFRKEGQNVTLSCEQNLNHDAMYWYRQDPGQGLRLIYYSQIVNDFQKGDIAEGYSVSREKKESFPLTVTSAQKNPTAFYLCASSTYYQGSNQPQHFGDGTRLSIL.

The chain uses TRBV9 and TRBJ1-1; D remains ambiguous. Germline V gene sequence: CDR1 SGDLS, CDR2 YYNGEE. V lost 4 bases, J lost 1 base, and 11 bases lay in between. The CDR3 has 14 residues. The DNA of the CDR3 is TGTGCCAGCAGCCTCGCAGGAAGGAACACTGAAGCTTTCTTT. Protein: CASSLAGRNTEAFF.

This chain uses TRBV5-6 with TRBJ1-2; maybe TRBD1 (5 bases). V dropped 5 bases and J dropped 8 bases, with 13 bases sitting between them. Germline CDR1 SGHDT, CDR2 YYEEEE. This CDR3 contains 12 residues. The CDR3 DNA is TGTGCCAGCAGATATCAGGGAGGCGGCTACACCTTC. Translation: CASRYQGGGYTF. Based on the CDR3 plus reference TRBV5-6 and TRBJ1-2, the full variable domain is DAGVTQSPTHLIKTRGQQVTLRCSPKSGHDTVSWYQQALGQGPQFIFQYYEEEERQRGNFPDRFSGHQFPNYSSELNVNALLLGDSALYLCASRYQGGGYTFGSGTRLTVV.

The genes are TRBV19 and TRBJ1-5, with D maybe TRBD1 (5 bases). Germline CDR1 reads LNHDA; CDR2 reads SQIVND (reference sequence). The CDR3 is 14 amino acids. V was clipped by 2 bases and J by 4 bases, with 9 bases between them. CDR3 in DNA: TGTGCCAGTAGTATAAACGACAGAAATCAGCCCCAGCATTTT. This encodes CASSINDRNQPQHF.

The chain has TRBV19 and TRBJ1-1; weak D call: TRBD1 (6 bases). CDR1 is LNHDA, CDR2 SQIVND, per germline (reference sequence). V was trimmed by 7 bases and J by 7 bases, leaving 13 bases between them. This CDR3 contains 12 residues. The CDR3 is CASTRGTDEAFF. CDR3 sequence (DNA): TGTGCCAGTACGAGGGGGACGGATGAAGCTTTCTTT.

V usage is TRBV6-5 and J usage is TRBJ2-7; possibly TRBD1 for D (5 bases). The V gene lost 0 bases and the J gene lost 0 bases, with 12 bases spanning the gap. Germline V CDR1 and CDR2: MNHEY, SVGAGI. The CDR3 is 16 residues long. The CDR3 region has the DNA TGTGCCAGCAGTTACTCGGTGAACAGGCGCTCCTACGAGCAGTACTTC. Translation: CASSYSVNRRSYEQYF.